These 10 T cell receptor beta chains originate from one sample sequenced in a study of blood T cell repertoires in COVID-19. Generated by immunoSEQ multiplex PCR, the TCRdb table keeps only in-frame clones and is missing some. The sample carries some 60,000 clones, about four fifths recorded once. The sequencing input was peripheral blood. The receptors derive from a woman older than 75 with active or convalescent COVID-19.

V and J are TRBV10-3 and TRBJ1-3; possibly TRBD1 for D (5 bases). CDR3 length: 14 amino acids. Germline V gene sequence: CDR1 ENHRY, CDR2 SYGVKD. Trimming removed 3 bases from V and 2 bases from J, with 8 bases in between. The CDR3 DNA follows: TGTGCCATCAGTGACATCAGGGCTGGAAACACCATATATTTT. As protein: CAISDIRAGNTIYF.

This clone was detected only a few times. The chain uses TRBV4-3 and TRBJ2-5, with a tentative D call TRBD2 (7 bases). V was pared by 1 base and J by 4 bases, with 13 bases between. This CDR3 has 15 residues. Germline V gives CDR1 LGHNA, CDR2 YSLEER. CDR3 nucleotides: TGCGCCAGCAGCCAAGGGACTAGGGGGGTAGAGACCCAGTACTTC. It specifies CASSQGTRGVETQYF.

The gene calls are TRBV28 and TRBJ2-1, with D possibly matching TRBD1 (6 bases). Between the trimmed V and J ends, which lost 8 bases and 2 bases, there was a span of 13 bases. The germline CDR1 and CDR2 sequences are MDHEN and SYDVKM. The CDR3 spans 14 residues. CDR3 in DNA: TGTGCCAGCGGGGGCCAAGTCGCCTACAATGAGCAGTTCTTC. Its protein is CASGGQVAYNEQFF.

The chain combines TRBV7-8 with TRBJ1-2, with 7 positions matching TRBD1. CDR1 and CDR2 (germline): SGHVS, FQNEAQ. CDR3 size: 14 residues. J lost 5 bases, V lost 1 base, and 4 bases had no gene match. CDR3 sequence reads: CASSLDAGGYGYTF. DNA for the CDR3: TGTGCCAGCAGCTTAGACGCAGGGGGGTATGGCTACACCTTC.

This chain links TRBV27 with TRBJ1-1, with D perhaps matching TRBD1 (6 bases). CDR3 length equals 16 residues. V was pared by 1 base and J by 3 bases, with 15 bases between. The germline V gene has CDR1 MNHEY and CDR2 SMNVEV (reference sequence). CDR3: CASSLWGGLEDTEAFF. CDR3 nucleotides: TGTGCCAGCAGTTTATGGGGGGGGCTGGAAGACACTGAAGCTTTCTTT.

CDR3 sequence: CASSQDLSQGGPYGYTF. In DNA form, the CDR3 reads TGCGCCAGCAGCCAAGATCTAAGCCAGGGAGGGCCCTATGGCTACACCTTC. The chain uses TRBV4-1 and TRBJ1-2; D possibly corresponds to TRBD1 (5 bases). The germline V gene encodes CDR1 MGHRA and CDR2 YSYEKL. V lost 0 bases, J lost 4 bases, and 18 bases lay in between. CDR3 length: 17 residues.

V and J are TRBV5-4 and TRBJ1-2; a possible D gene is TRBD1 (6 bases). V lost 4 bases and J 4 bases, leaving 11 bases between the germline ends. This CDR3 is built from 13 residues. The germline V gene encodes CDR1 SGHNT and CDR2 YYREEE (reference sequence). CDR3 sequence: CASSGGQIYGYTF. CDR3 nucleotide sequence: TGTGCCAGCAGCGGCGGACAGATCTATGGCTACACCTTC.

The genes are TRBV2 and TRBJ2-2; D perhaps matches TRBD1 (5 bases). The germline gives CDR1 SNHLY, CDR2 FYNNEI. This CDR3 spans 15 amino acids. V was trimmed by 5 bases and J by 3 bases, leaving 13 bases between them. The CDR3 DNA reads TGTGCCAGCAGTATCCAGGGTGGGGACACCGGGGAGCTGTTTTTT. It codes for CASSIQGGDTGELFF.

V gene TRBV5-1 combines with J gene TRBJ1-1, with 10 bases matching TRBD1. Germline V CDR1 and CDR2: SGHRS, YFSETQ. The CDR3 is 17 amino acids. Unmatched junction bases numbered 10, after V lost 4 bases and J lost 1 base. In nucleotides, the CDR3 is TGCGCCAGCAGCCAGGTGGGACAGGGGCTTCCGAACACTGAAGCTTTCTTT. Amino acids: CASSQVGQGLPNTEAFF.

V and J are TRBV7-2 and TRBJ2-7, with TRBD2 identical over 8 bases. This CDR3 spans 15 amino acids. The germline V gene encodes CDR1 SGHTA and CDR2 FQGNSA. Trimming cost V 3 bases and J 2 bases; bases outside gene matches: 6. In nucleotides, the CDR3 is TGTGCCAGCAGCTTCTCGGGGACTAGAACCTACGAGCAGTACTTC. Protein: CASSFSGTRTYEQYF. Looking up the rest from reference TRBV7-2 and TRBJ2-7 gives the full variable domain: GAGVSQSPSNKVTEKGKDVELRCDPISGHTALYWYRQSLGQGLEFLIYFQGNSAPDKSGLPSDRFSAERTGGSVSTLTIQRTQQEDSAVYLCASSFSGTRTYEQYFGPGTRLTVT.